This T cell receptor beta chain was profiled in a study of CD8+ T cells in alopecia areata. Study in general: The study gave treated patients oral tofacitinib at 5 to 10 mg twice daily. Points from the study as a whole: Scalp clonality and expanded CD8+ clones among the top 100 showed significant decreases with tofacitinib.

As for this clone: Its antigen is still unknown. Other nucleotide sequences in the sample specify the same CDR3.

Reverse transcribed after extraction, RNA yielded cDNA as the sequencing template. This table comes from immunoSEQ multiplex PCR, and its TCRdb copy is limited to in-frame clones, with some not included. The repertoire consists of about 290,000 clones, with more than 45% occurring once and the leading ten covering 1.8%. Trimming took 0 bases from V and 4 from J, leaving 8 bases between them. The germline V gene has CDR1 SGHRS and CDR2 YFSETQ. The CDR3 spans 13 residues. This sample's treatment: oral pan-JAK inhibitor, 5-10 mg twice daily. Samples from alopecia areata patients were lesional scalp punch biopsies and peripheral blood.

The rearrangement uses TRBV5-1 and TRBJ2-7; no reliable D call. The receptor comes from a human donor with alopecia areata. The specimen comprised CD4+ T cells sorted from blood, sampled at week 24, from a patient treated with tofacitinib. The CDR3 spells CASSLGLGYEQYF. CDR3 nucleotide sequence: TGCGCCAGCAGCTTGGGGCTAGGGTACGAGCAGTACTTC.